The rows below give T cell receptor beta chains drawn from one sample of a study of Ad26.COV2.S vaccination and SARS-CoV-2 variants. Produced via immunoSEQ multiplex PCR; TCRdb's table is partial and in-frame only. Of almost 400,000 clones detected, about 91% appear once; the ten largest clones hold 1.9%. Sequencing used peripheral blood, obtained in a trial of Ad26.COV2.S vaccine versus placebo. The source of these receptors is a person aged 18-60 years who received the Ad26.COV2.S COVID-19 vaccine or a placebo. Both conserved end residues are part of each CDR3. D genes are given only for firm matches. Size values are once, few and many counts, or a class for expanded clones, and some rows have none.

clone_size	v_call	j_call	d_call	cdr3_nt	cdr3_aa
.	TRBV18	TRBJ2-5	.	TGTGCCAGCTCACCAGAAGGCAGTAGGCGAGAGACCCAGTACTTC	CASSPEGSRRETQYF
.	TRBV7-9	TRBJ2-7	TRBD1	TGTGCCAGCAGCTTTGGACAGGGCTACGAGCAGTACTTC	CASSFGQGYEQYF
.	TRBV4-3	TRBJ2-2	.	TGCGCCAGCAGCCAAGAGAGGGGCGGGGAGCTGTTTTTT	CASSQERGGELFF
.	TRBV6-5	TRBJ1-6	.	TGTGCCAGCAGTTACTCCGGGGGGCAAGGTTCACCCCTCCACTTT	CASSYSGGQGSPLHF
.	TRBV7-2	TRBJ2-7	TRBD1	TGTGCCAGCAGCACTGTGACAGGGCGGCACGAGCAGTACTTC	CASSTVTGRHEQYF
.	TRBV15	TRBJ2-7	.	TGTGCCACCAGCAGAGACAGGCTAGTCACCTCCGAGCAGTACTTC	CATSRDRLVTSEQYF
.	TRBV15	TRBJ2-5	TRBD1	TGTGCCACCAGCAGAGATCCGGGACAGGGAGAGACCCAGTACTTC	CATSRDPGQGETQYF
many	TRBV6-4	TRBJ2-2	TRBD1	TGTGCCAGCAGTCGATCCGGGACAGGGGCAAACACCGGGGAGCTGTTTTTT	CASSRSGTGANTGELFF
.	TRBV2	TRBJ2-7	.	TGTGCCAGCAGTGAAACCGCCAGGATATACGAGCAGTACTTC	CASSETARIYEQYF
.	TRBV3-1/TRBV3-2	TRBJ2-2	.	TGTGCCAGCAGCCCGCCCCCCTCCCCCGGGGAGCTGTTTTTT	CASSPPPSPGELFF
.	TRBV5-4	TRBJ2-7	TRBD1	TGTGCCAGCAGCCGACAGGGGTACGAGCAGTACTTC	CASSRQGYEQYF
.	TRBV7-3	TRBJ2-5	TRBD2	TGTGCCAGCAGCTTATTAACCGGACGGGAGGGCAACGAGACCCAGTACTTC	CASSLLTGREGNETQYF
.	TRBV9	TRBJ1-4	.	TGTGCCAGCAGCCCTCAGGGCAATAATGAAAAACTGTTTTTT	CASSPQGNNEKLFF
.	TRBV21-1	TRBJ1-4	.	TGTGCCAGCAGCAAAGCCCCAGGGTGCAGTGAAAAACTGTTTTTT	CASSKAPGCSEKLFF
once	TRBV14	TRBJ2-1	.	TGTGCCAGCAGCCCCCGACTATTAAATGAGCAGTTCTTC	CASSPRLLNEQFF
.	TRBV5-6	TRBJ2-1	TRBD2	TGTGCCAGCAGCTTAAGCGGGGGGTTCAGCTCCTACAATGAGCAGTTCTTC	CASSLSGGFSSYNEQFF
.	TRBV5-4	TRBJ1-2	TRBD1	TGTGCCAGCGCGGACAGGGAGGCCGAGGCTAACTATGGCTACACCTTC	CASADREAEANYGYTF
.	TRBV12-3/TRBV12-4	TRBJ2-7	.	TGTGCCAGCAGTTTGGTCGGCAGCGAGCAGTACTTC	CASSLVGSEQYF
.	TRBV11-2	TRBJ2-3	.	TGTGCCAGCAGTTTAAACCCCCTTGGAGATACGCAGTATTTT	CASSLNPLGDTQYF
.	TRBV27	TRBJ2-2	TRBD1	TGTGCCAGCACCTTTGGGACAGGGTACACCGGGGAGCTGTTTTTT	CASTFGTGYTGELFF
few	TRBV29-1	TRBJ1-2	.	TGCAGCGTTGCCGGGACGCGAACCTATGGCTACACCTTC	CSVAGTRTYGYTF
.	TRBV7-3	TRBJ1-4	TRBD1	TGTGCCAGCAGCAAGACAGGGCGGGCAACTAATGAAAAACTGTTTTTT	CASSKTGRATNEKLFF
.	TRBV28	TRBJ1-2	.	TGTGCCAGCGATAGGGGGGGCGGGCATGGCTACACCTTC	CASDRGGGHGYTF
.	TRBV5-1	TRBJ2-1	.	TGCGCCAGCAGCTCACTGATAGGGGAGCAGTTCTTC	CASSSLIGEQFF
.	TRBV28	TRBJ2-7	.	TGTGCCAGCAGTTTGAGGGGCCAGGGGCGCTACGAGCAGTACTTC	CASSLRGQGRYEQYF